One sample yielded the 29 T cell receptor beta chains listed below, sequenced in a study of shared clonotypes between healthy human individuals. Method: immunoSEQ multiplex PCR; TCRdb's copy keeps in-frame clones and lacks some. The table lists 2 million to 3 million clones, more than 85% of them singletons. Sequenced: naive CD4+ T cells from PBMCs. Specified subset: CD45RA+ positively selected. The receptor set was obtained from a man in his late teens or twenties in good health. Some clones in this sample may be carry-over from other donors' samples.

The rearrangement uses TRBV30 and TRBJ2-3, with 7 bases aligning to TRBD2. The CDR3 is 14 residues long. V lost 3 bases, J lost 1 base, and 4 bases stayed unmatched. Per the germline V gene, CDR1 is GTSNPN and CDR2 is SVGIG (reference sequence). The CDR3 DNA follows: TGTGCCTGGAGACGGAGCGGGGGCACAGATACGCAGTATTTT. As protein: CAWRRSGGTDTQYF.

The CDR3 coding sequence is TGTGCCAGCAGCTTATGGATCGGGGGGAACTCCTACAATGAGCAGTTCTTC. Translating it yields CASSLWIGGNSYNEQFF. The V and J genes are TRBV11-2 and TRBJ2-1; 7 bases match TRBD2. The CDR3 is 17 amino acids. The J segment lost 0 bases and the V segment lost 2 bases, leaving 7 bases of the junction unmatched. Germline V gene lookup returns CDR1 SGHAT and CDR2 FQNNGV.

The chain couples TRBV5-6 to TRBJ2-7; D is perhaps TRBD2 (6 bases). Deletions cut 4 bases from V and 0 bases from J, with 17 bases between. Germline assignment: CDR1 SGHDT and CDR2 YYEEEE. The CDR3 has 16 residues. The CDR3 sequence is CASSPSPRRGSYEQYF. The CDR3 bases are TGTGCCAGCAGCCCGTCTCCTAGGCGGGGCTCCTACGAGCAGTACTTC. Full variable domain (missing parts from reference TRBV5-6 and TRBJ2-7): DAGVTQSPTHLIKTRGQQVTLRCSPKSGHDTVSWYQQALGQGPQFIFQYYEEEERQRGNFPDRFSGHQFPNYSSELNVNALLLGDSALYLCASSPSPRRGSYEQYFGPGTRLTVT.

V usage is TRBV27 and J usage is TRBJ2-7; TRBD1 aligns across 9 bases. The CDR3 length is 14 residues. Per the germline V gene, CDR1 is MNHEY and CDR2 is SMNVEV (reference sequence). The V and J ends lost 7 bases and 5 bases, in that order; junction bases with no gene match: 9. CDR3 sequence: CASKNRDRVHEQYF. In DNA, the CDR3 is TGTGCCAGCAAGAATCGGGACAGGGTGCACGAGCAGTACTTC.

The chain couples TRBV27 to TRBJ2-7; the D call may be TRBD1 or TRBD2 (5 bases each). V was trimmed by 2 bases and J by 2 bases, leaving 22 bases between them. This CDR3 spans 18 amino acids. Germline CDR1 reads MNHEY; CDR2 reads SMNVEV (reference sequence). CDR3 bases: TGTGCCAGCAGTTTAGAGGGGTTAGGAGCGGAGCCCCCCTACGAGCAGTACTTC. It encodes CASSLEGLGAEPPYEQYF.

As to this clone: Different DNA sequences within this sample yield the same CDR3. V gene TRBV5-1 combines with J gene TRBJ2-7, with a possible D match to TRBD2 (6 bases). V gave up 0 bases and J gave up 2 bases, with 12 bases separating them. The length of the CDR3 is 15 residues. Germline V lookup: CDR1 SGHRS, CDR2 YFSETQ. The CDR3: CASSLAGGVAYEQYF. The CDR3 coding sequence is TGCGCCAGCAGCTTGGCCGGAGGGGTCGCCTACGAGCAGTACTTC.

This rearrangement joins TRBV27 to TRBJ2-1; 9 positions match TRBD2. V lost 7 bases, J lost 0 bases, and 16 bases stayed unmatched. The germline V gene has CDR1 MNHEY and CDR2 SMNVEV (reference sequence). The CDR3 loop spans 19 amino acids. The CDR3 bases are TGTGCCAGCACTCTTCGCCTAGCGGGACACCCGCTCTCCTACAATGAGCAGTTCTTC. It yields the protein CASTLRLAGHPLSYNEQFF.

The rearrangement joins TRBV2 to TRBJ2-3; 8 bases line up with TRBD1. The germline CDR1 and CDR2 sequences are SNHLY and FYNNEI. This CDR3 is 16 amino acids long. V lost 2 bases, J lost 4 bases, and 8 bases stayed unmatched. The CDR3 nucleotides are TGTGCCAGCAGTGAATGGGGCCAGGGGGCCCCAGATACGCAGTATTTT. It translates to CASSEWGQGAPDTQYF.

The V and J genes are TRBV6-5 and TRBJ2-7, with D possibly matching TRBD2 (5 bases). Germline V gives CDR1 MNHEY, CDR2 SVGAGI. This CDR3 contains 13 residues. Trimming shortened V by 8 bases and J by 3 bases, and 14 bases separated the two germline ends. In nucleotides, the CDR3 is TGTGCCAGCCGTTTAGGACTTGTCTACGAGCAGTACTTC. It codes for CASRLGLVYEQYF.

About this clone itself: The same CDR3 is also encoded by other DNA sequences in this sample. The V call is TRBV5-1, the J call TRBJ1-1; D might be TRBD1 (6 bases). Trimming took 4 bases from V and 1 from J, leaving 11 bases between them. The length of the CDR3 is 14 residues. Germline CDR1 is SGHRS and CDR2 is YFSETQ. The CDR3 loop reads CASSLDSPNTEAFF. Written as DNA, the CDR3 is TGCGCCAGCAGCCTGGACAGCCCGAACACTGAAGCTTTCTTT.

The chain is built from TRBV27 and TRBJ1-2; tentatively, D is TRBD1 (5 bases). Germline CDR1 is MNHEY and CDR2 is SMNVEV (reference sequence). The CDR3 is 14 amino acids. V was clipped by 5 bases and J by 1 base, with 11 bases between them. In nucleotides, the CDR3 is TGTGCCAGCAGTGCCGCCGGGGGTAACTATGGCTACACCTTC. Residues: CASSAAGGNYGYTF.

The chain combines TRBV9 with TRBJ2-1; unclear D gene. Germline-derived CDR1 and CDR2 are SGDLS and YYNGEE. V dropped 3 bases and J dropped 6 bases, with 10 bases sitting between them. This CDR3 contains 13 residues. CDR3 coding DNA: TGTGCCAGCAGCGGAGAGGCCTTCAATGAGCAGTTCTTC. Translated: CASSGEAFNEQFF.

This rearrangement joins TRBV9 to TRBJ1-3; D possibly corresponds to TRBD1 (6 bases). Germline V gene sequence: CDR1 SGDLS, CDR2 YYNGEE. The CDR3 covers 15 residues. The V gene lost 4 bases and the J gene lost 0 bases, with 11 bases spanning the gap. The CDR3 loop is CASSPRGFSGNTIYF. As DNA, the CDR3 is TGTGCCAGCAGCCCCAGGGGATTCTCTGGAAACACCATATATTTT.

Concerning this clone itself: The junction departs from germline at one end; a sequencing error may be responsible. The chain recombines TRBV29-1 with TRBJ2-1, with D maybe TRBD2 (6 bases). This CDR3 spans 14 amino acids. CDR1 is SQVTM and CDR2 is ANQGSEA in the germline V gene. The CDR3 nucleotides are TGCAGCGTTGTCCGGGACCTGGGGAGGAATGGGCAGTTCTTC. Its translation is CSVVRDLGRNGQFF.

This chain uses TRBV2 with TRBJ1-5; a possible D gene is TRBD1 (6 bases). The CDR3 is made up of 13 amino acids. The germline gives CDR1 SNHLY, CDR2 FYNNEI. Trimming removed 10 bases at V and 7 bases at J, with 17 bases between. CDR3 residues: CATRTGAGQPQHF. CDR3 DNA: TGTGCCACCCGTACGGGGGCAGGCCAGCCCCAGCATTTT.

The V call is TRBV5-1, the J call TRBJ2-7, with no clear D. CDR3 size: 14 residues. CDR1 SGHRS and CDR2 YFSETQ come from the germline V gene. Trimming stripped 0 bases from V and 4 bases from J, with 11 bases between. CDR3: CASSLDPGQYEQYF. The CDR3 nucleotides read TGCGCCAGCAGCTTGGACCCGGGTCAGTACGAGCAGTACTTC.

This chain connects TRBV27 to TRBJ2-2, with 9 bases lining up with TRBD1. The length of the CDR3 is 16 residues. Germline V gene sequence: CDR1 MNHEY, CDR2 SMNVEV (reference sequence). The trim removed 6 bases at V and 3 bases at J, leaving 8 bases unmatched. Here the CDR3 DNA reads TGTGCCAGCAGGGCCCCGGGACAGGGACACACCGGGGAGCTGTTTTTT. It translates to CASRAPGQGHTGELFF.

The chain is built from TRBV19 and TRBJ2-1, with 7 bases lining up with TRBD2. The CDR3 runs 17 residues. The V segment lost 3 bases and the J segment 6 bases; nucleotides outside the gene matches: 14. Per the germline V gene, CDR1 is LNHDA and CDR2 is SQIVND (reference sequence). The CDR3 DNA reads as TGTGCCAGTAGTATTACAGGAGGAGCGGGATTTTCCAATGAGCAGTTCTTC. Its protein product is CASSITGGAGFSNEQFF.

The chain links TRBV27 to TRBJ2-5; possible D gene TRBD1, 8 bases. Germline V gene sequence: CDR1 MNHEY, CDR2 SMNVEV (reference sequence). The length of the CDR3 is 16 residues. Trimming took 3 bases from V and 5 from J, leaving 19 bases between them. The chain's CDR3 is CASSFGTGQGGETQYF. The CDR3 DNA is TGTGCCAGCAGTTTCGGAACTGGACAGGGAGGGGAGACCCAGTACTTC.

The chain recombines TRBV10-3 with TRBJ1-2; no definite D call. Germline V gene sequence: CDR1 ENHRY, CDR2 SYGVKD. With 3 bases removed from V and 0 bases from J, the gap between germline ends came to 14 bases. The CDR3 runs to 16 residues. CDR3 residues: CAISDRTADPNYGYTF. The CDR3 nucleotides are TGTGCCATCAGTGACAGGACTGCCGACCCTAACTATGGCTACACCTTC.

CDR3 sequence reads: CASSLSLGQETQYF. The DNA for the CDR3 is TGTGCCAGCAGCTTATCGTTGGGACAAGAGACCCAGTACTTC. J is TRBJ2-5 and V is TRBV7-3; D gene unclear. The CDR3 runs 14 residues. CDR1 SGHTA and CDR2 FQGTGA come from the germline V gene. Trimming removed 2 bases at V and 2 bases at J, with 9 bases between.

The table lists this clone with a count of one. The V call is TRBV28, the J call TRBJ2-5; 7 nucleotides line up with TRBD1. Germline CDR1 reads MDHEN; CDR2 reads SYDVKM. The CDR3 covers 14 residues. Trimming removed 3 bases from V and 3 bases from J; junction bases left unmatched: 4. This chain's CDR3 is CASSLTGKKETQYF. The CDR3 region has the DNA TGTGCCAGCAGTTTGACAGGGAAAAAAGAGACCCAGTACTTC.

The chain links TRBV14 to TRBJ1-1, with D unresolved. The V gene's germline CDR1 is SGHDN and CDR2 FVKESK. CDR3 length: 13 residues. V was clipped by 2 bases and J by 1 base, with 5 bases between them. The CDR3 here is CASSQHQNTEAFF. DNA for the CDR3: TGTGCCAGCAGCCAACACCAGAACACTGAAGCTTTCTTT.

This clone was seen more than once but under ten times. V is TRBV7-6 and J is TRBJ1-5; unclear D gene. This CDR3 spans 13 amino acids. The ends were cut back, 5 bases at V and 5 bases at J, with 10 bases in the middle. Per germline, CDR1 SGHVS and CDR2 FNYEAQ. The CDR3 sequence: CASSPNIDQPQHF. Here the CDR3 DNA reads TGTGCCAGCAGCCCGAACATCGATCAGCCCCAGCATTTT.

The chain combines TRBV28 with TRBJ1-5, with D perhaps TRBD1 (5 bases). Germline V lookup: CDR1 MDHEN, CDR2 SYDVKM. The CDR3 spans 15 residues. Trimming took 4 bases from V and 7 from J, leaving 17 bases between them. CDR3 amino acids: CASSSMGGGHQPQHF. The CDR3 DNA reads as TGTGCCAGCAGTTCGATGGGGGGAGGGCACCAGCCCCAGCATTTT.

V gene TRBV7-9 combines with J gene TRBJ2-3; 10 nucleotides line up with TRBD2. The CDR3 has 17 residues. In germline, CDR1 is SEHNR, CDR2 FQNEAQ (reference sequence). The trim removed 2 bases at V and 0 bases at J, leaving 5 bases unmatched. CDR3 sequence reads: CASSLTLAGSSTDTQYF. CDR3 in DNA: TGTGCCAGCAGCTTAACACTAGCGGGGTCTAGCACAGATACGCAGTATTTT.

The chain has TRBV7-9 and TRBJ2-2; D gene uncertain. V was pared by 3 bases and J by 3 bases, with 5 bases between. CDR1 SEHNR and CDR2 FQNEAQ come from the germline V gene (reference sequence). The CDR3 sequence is 13 residues long. The CDR3 spells CASSFRDTGELFF. The CDR3 nucleotides are TGTGCCAGCAGCTTCAGAGACACCGGGGAGCTGTTTTTT.

The CDR3: CASNLGSSGNTIYF. The CDR3, as DNA: TGTGCCAGCAACCTCGGGAGCTCTGGAAACACCATATATTTT. V usage is TRBV7-9 and J usage is TRBJ1-3; D is undetermined. The V gene lost 7 bases and the J gene lost 0 bases, with 10 bases spanning the gap. Germline loops: CDR1 SEHNR, CDR2 FQNEAQ (reference sequence). The CDR3 sequence is 14 residues long. Using reference TRBV7-9 and TRBJ1-3 for the parts outside the CDR3, the full variable domain is DTGVSQNPRHKITKRGQNVTFRCDPISEHNRLYWYRQTLGQGPEFLTYFQNEAQLEKSRLLSDRFSAERPKGSFSTLEIQRTEQGDSAMYLCASNLGSSGNTIYFGEGSWLTVV.

This chain joins TRBV28 and TRBJ2-6; D unresolved. The CDR3 consists of 14 residues. V lost 6 bases, J lost 3 bases, and 9 bases lay in between. Looked up from germline, CDR1 is MDHEN and CDR2 is SYDVKM. The CDR3 nucleotides read TGTGCCAGCAGCTCGACGGGTGGGGCCAACGTCCTGACTTTC. Translation gives CASSSTGGANVLTF.